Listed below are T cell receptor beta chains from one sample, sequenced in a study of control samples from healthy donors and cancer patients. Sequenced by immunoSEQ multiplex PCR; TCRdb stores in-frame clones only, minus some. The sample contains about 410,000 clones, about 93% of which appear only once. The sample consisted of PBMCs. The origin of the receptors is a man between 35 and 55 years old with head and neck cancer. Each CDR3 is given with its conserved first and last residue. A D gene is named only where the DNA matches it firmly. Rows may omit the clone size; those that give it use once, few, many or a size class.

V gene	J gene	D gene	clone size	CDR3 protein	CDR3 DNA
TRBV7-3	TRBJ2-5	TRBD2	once	CASSLRAGGPETQYF	TGTGCCAGCAGCTTGAGAGCGGGGGGCCCAGAGACCCAGTACTTC
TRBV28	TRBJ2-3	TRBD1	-	CASRTPGQVPQTDTQYF	TGTGCCAGCAGGACTCCGGGACAGGTTCCGCAGACAGATACGCAGTATTTT
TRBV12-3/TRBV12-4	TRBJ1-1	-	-	CASSSARNTEAFF	TGTGCCAGCAGTTCAGCCCGGAACACTGAAGCTTTCTTT
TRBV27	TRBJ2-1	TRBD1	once	CASGLGQGQVEQFF	TGTGCCAGCGGTTTGGGACAGGGTCAGGTTGAGCAGTTCTTC
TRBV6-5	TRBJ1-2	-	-	CASSYGGGYGYTF	TGTGCCAGCAGTTACGGGGGAGGATATGGCTACACCTTC
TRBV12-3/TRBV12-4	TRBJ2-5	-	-	CASSSSGVETQYF	TGTGCCAGCAGTTCATCAGGGGTCGAGACCCAGTACTTC
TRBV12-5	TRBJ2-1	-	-	CASGLVMGGRNEQFF	TGTGCTAGTGGTTTGGTAATGGGGGGTAGGAATGAGCAGTTCTTC
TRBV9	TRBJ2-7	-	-	CASSTEWGMAYEQYF	TGTGCCAGCAGCACCGAATGGGGGATGGCCTACGAGCAGTACTTC
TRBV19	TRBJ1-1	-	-	CASSAGEVTEAFF	TGTGCCAGTAGTGCAGGGGAGGTCACTGAAGCTTTCTTT
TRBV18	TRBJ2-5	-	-	CASSPPSQETQYF	TGTGCCAGCTCACCACCGTCCCAAGAGACCCAGTACTTC
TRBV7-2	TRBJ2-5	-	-	CASSFSVGETQYF	TGTGCCAGCAGCTTTTCAGTTGGGGAGACCCAGTACTTC
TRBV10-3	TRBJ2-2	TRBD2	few	CAIRVAGNTGELFF	TGTGCCATCAGGGTAGCGGGAAACACCGGGGAGCTGTTTTTT
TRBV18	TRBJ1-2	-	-	CASSPPAGNYGYTF	TGTGCCAGCTCACCACCGGCAGGGAACTATGGCTACACCTTC
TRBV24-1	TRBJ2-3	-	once	CATSDDSVDTQYF	TGTGCCACCAGTGATGATTCTGTGGATACGCAGTATTTT
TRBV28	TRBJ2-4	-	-	CASSLRPARVSATPKYIQYF	TGTGCCAGCAGTTTGAGGCCCGCCAGGGTTTCGGCCACCCCCAAATACATTCAGTACTTC
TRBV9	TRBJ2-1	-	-	CASSVVGRSDEQFF	TGTGCCAGCAGCGTAGTGGGTAGGTCTGATGAGCAGTTCTTC
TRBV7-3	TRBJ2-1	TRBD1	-	CASSLKVTGKNEQFF	TGTGCCAGCAGCTTAAAGGTGACAGGGAAAAATGAGCAGTTCTTC
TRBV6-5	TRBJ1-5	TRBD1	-	CASKGQQYSNQPQHF	TGTGCCAGCAAGGGACAGCAGTATAGCAATCAGCCCCAGCATTTT
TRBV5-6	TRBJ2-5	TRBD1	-	CASSPGTGVETQYF	TGTGCCAGCAGCCCGGGGACAGGGGTAGAGACCCAGTACTTC
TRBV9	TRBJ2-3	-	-	CASSPRGDTQYF	TGTGCCAGCAGCCCGCGAGGAGATACGCAGTATTTT
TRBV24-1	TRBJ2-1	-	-	CATSSTRRDEQFF	TGTGCCACCAGTTCGACTAGACGGGATGAGCAGTTCTTC
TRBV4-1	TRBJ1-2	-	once	CASSQVSGIFGYTF	TGCGCCAGCAGCCAAGTCTCGGGGATATTTGGCTACACCTTC
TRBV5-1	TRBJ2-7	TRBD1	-	CASSVTGTGFSYEQYF	TGCGCCAGCAGCGTTACCGGGACAGGGTTCTCCTACGAGCAGTACTTC